This T cell receptor beta chain originates from a study of cytomegalovirus exposure and HLA in healthy donors. PCR amplification relied on 60 Vbeta primers (plus 13 Jbeta primers). How the authors handled the data: As a later analysis found, there were approximately 80 million unique TCR beta chains, of which 8.5 million to 14 million were shared. Clones were read by immunoSEQ multiplex PCR, and TCRdb kept only the in-frame ones, dropping some. V and J calls and clone size are as listed in that table; D and trimming were resolved from the DNA. The repertoire holds some 110,000 clones, with 81% as singletons. The CDR3 has 18 amino acids. Per the germline V gene, CDR1 is SGHTA and CDR2 is FQGTGA. Trimming at V came to 1 base and at J to 0 bases, leaving 6 bases not matched to a gene.

The source is a woman in her twenties or thirties in good health and CMV-seronegative. Specimen: PBMCs. The rearrangement joins TRBV7-3 to TRBJ2-3; 11 bases agree with TRBD2. CDR3 sequence (DNA): TGTGCCAGCAGCTTAAGGCCGACTAGCGGGGCGAGCACAGATACGCAGTATTTT. This translates into CASSLRPTSGASTDTQYF.